This record looks at one T cell receptor beta chain sequence and its context. What it binds is unknown. A clone one base away is much larger, so this may be a read error. The sample belongs to a study of CD8 T cells in ankylosing spondylitis. Germline CDR1 reads GTSNPN; CDR2 reads SVGIG (reference sequence). The CDR3 loop spans 11 amino acids. A quantitative 5'-RACE method, one with molecular barcodes, was used to make TCR beta libraries. One entry per CDR3 protein, called by TCRdb with MiXCR from the 5' RACE reads. The table shows some 140,000 distinct CDR3 sequences, with 5.5% to 7.5% occurring only once. Study results and caveats: Clones linked to disease, bearing a CD8+ phenotype, were relatively rare in peripheral blood. Ankylosing spondylitis blood seemed to carry a telltale TCR beta motif made of eight highly homologous variants. Clones linked to disease were reported to show significant enrichment in matched ankylosing spondylitis synovial fluid.

The source material was blood, either unsorted or a sorted T cell fraction (not recorded which). This receptor was obtained from a female donor with ankylosing spondylitis or in good health (not recorded which). The chain has TRBV30 and TRBJ1-1; D is unclear. The CDR3 reads CAWIVRTGAFF. The CDR3 DNA is TGTGCCTGGATCGTTAGGACTGGAGCTTTCTTT.